These T cell receptor beta chains were read from a single sample in a study of T cell changes during pregnancy in multiple sclerosis. Clones were read by immunoSEQ multiplex PCR, and TCRdb kept only the in-frame ones, dropping some. This sample has about 89,000 clones, with about 94% found just once. Sequencing was performed on peripheral blood, taken in the third trimester of pregnancy. The receptors here all came from a female donor with multiple sclerosis, enrolled in a pregnancy study. The CDR3 runs from the conserved cysteine through the conserved F or W. Each record gives: D gene, V gene, J gene, CDR3 protein, CDR3 DNA. The D gene is left open where the match is weak.

d_call: .; v_call: TRBV5-4; j_call: TRBJ2-5; cdr3_aa: CASSVLGRGETQYF; cdr3_nt: TGTGCCAGCAGCGTACTGGGACGGGGGGAGACCCAGTACTTC
d_call: .; v_call: TRBV5-6; j_call: TRBJ1-1; cdr3_aa: CASSLAPGTEAFF; cdr3_nt: TGTGCCAGCAGCTTGGCCCCGGGGACTGAAGCTTTCTTT
d_call: TRBD2; v_call: TRBV5-1; j_call: TRBJ2-7; cdr3_aa: CASTSGRAHEQYF; cdr3_nt: TGCGCCAGCACCAGCGGGAGGGCCCACGAGCAGTACTTC
d_call: .; v_call: TRBV11-2; j_call: TRBJ2-4; cdr3_aa: CASSLQGLDIQYF; cdr3_nt: TGTGCCAGCAGCCTCCAGGGCTTGGACATTCAGTACTTC
d_call: .; v_call: TRBV5-1; j_call: TRBJ2-7; cdr3_aa: CASSLSGRYEQYF; cdr3_nt: TGCGCCAGCAGCTTGTCTGGGCGCTACGAGCAGTACTTC
d_call: .; v_call: TRBV6-1; j_call: TRBJ2-2; cdr3_aa: CASSDSGRTGELFF; cdr3_nt: TGTGCCAGCAGTGACTCAGGGAGGACCGGGGAGCTGTTTTTT
d_call: .; v_call: TRBV5-1; j_call: TRBJ2-7; cdr3_aa: CASSLATRGVEQYF; cdr3_nt: TGCGCCAGCAGCTTGGCCACCAGGGGGGTTGAGCAGTACTTC
d_call: TRBD2; v_call: TRBV2; j_call: TRBJ2-3; cdr3_aa: CAGQDTHSGLGADTQYF; cdr3_nt: TGTGCCGGTCAAGATACCCATAGCGGGCTCGGCGCAGATACGCAGTATTTT
d_call: TRBD1; v_call: TRBV7-9; j_call: TRBJ1-5; cdr3_aa: CASSPGGRGNQPQHF; cdr3_nt: TGTGCCAGCAGCCCAGGGGGAAGGGGCAATCAGCCCCAGCATTTT
d_call: .; v_call: TRBV4-2; j_call: TRBJ1-5; cdr3_aa: CASSQDEAGRPQPQHF; cdr3_nt: TGTGCCAGCAGCCAAGATGAGGCCGGCAGACCTCAGCCCCAGCATTTT
d_call: TRBD2; v_call: TRBV7-2; j_call: TRBJ2-7; cdr3_aa: CASSNRAGAYEQYF; cdr3_nt: TGTGCCAGCAGTAACCGGGCGGGAGCCTACGAGCAGTACTTC
d_call: .; v_call: TRBV9; j_call: TRBJ1-1; cdr3_aa: CASSVGQNMRTEAFF; cdr3_nt: TGTGCCAGCAGCGTAGGTCAAAATATGCGGACTGAAGCTTTCTTT
d_call: .; v_call: TRBV27; j_call: TRBJ2-3; cdr3_aa: CASSLSLGYTQYF; cdr3_nt: TGTGCCAGCAGTTTATCCCTCGGGTATACGCAGTATTTT
d_call: TRBD1; v_call: TRBV30; j_call: TRBJ2-7; cdr3_aa: CAWSAQGARSYEQYF; cdr3_nt: TGTGCCTGGAGTGCCCAGGGGGCGCGGTCCTACGAGCAGTACTTC
d_call: .; v_call: TRBV18; j_call: TRBJ2-5; cdr3_aa: CASSPGRLDRQTQYF; cdr3_nt: TGTGCCAGCTCACCCGGAAGACTAGATAGGCAGACCCAGTACTTC
d_call: TRBD2; v_call: TRBV6-4; j_call: TRBJ2-3; cdr3_aa: CASSELGSGSRDTQYF; cdr3_nt: TGTGCCAGCAGTGAGTTAGGTAGCGGGAGTAGAGATACGCAGTATTTT
d_call: TRBD2; v_call: TRBV9; j_call: TRBJ2-1; cdr3_aa: CASSVGPGTSADTSGNEQFF; cdr3_nt: TGTGCCAGCAGCGTAGGTCCCGGGACTAGCGCCGACACCTCGGGGAATGAGCAGTTCTTC
d_call: .; v_call: TRBV11-3; j_call: TRBJ2-1; cdr3_aa: CASSLEGVGQHSEQFF; cdr3_nt: TGTGCCAGCAGCTTAGAGGGGGTCGGACAGCACTCTGAGCAGTTCTTC
d_call: TRBD2; v_call: TRBV15; j_call: TRBJ2-5; cdr3_aa: CATSRGSATSGRGETQYF; cdr3_nt: TGTGCCACCAGCAGAGGATCGGCGACTAGCGGGAGGGGAGAGACCCAGTACTTC
d_call: TRBD1; v_call: TRBV15; j_call: TRBJ1-1; cdr3_aa: CATSSTGADRGRAFF; cdr3_nt: TGTGCCACCAGCAGCACAGGGGCGGACAGAGGGAGAGCTTTCTTT
d_call: .; v_call: TRBV27; j_call: TRBJ2-1; cdr3_aa: CATRGANSYNEQFF; cdr3_nt: TGTGCCACCCGCGGGGCAAACTCCTACAATGAGCAGTTCTTC